The 17 T cell receptor beta chains listed next were all sequenced from one sample in a study of cytomegalovirus exposure and HLA in healthy donors. With 60 Vbeta and 13 Jbeta primers, the PCR was carried out. TCRdb's copy holds only in-frame clones and misses some; the assay was immunoSEQ multiplex PCR. In all, the sample yields fewer than 200,000 clones. The sequenced material came from PBMCs. These receptors originate from a woman aged 60-75 years in good health and CMV-seronegative.

The rearrangement joins TRBV5-1 to TRBJ1-5; D uncertain. The CDR3 is 15 residues long. Germline V CDR1 and CDR2: SGHRS, YFSETQ. V dropped 5 bases and J dropped 1 base, with 13 bases sitting between them. CDR3: CASSPTVGSNQPQHF. CDR3 DNA: TGCGCCAGCAGTCCTACAGTGGGCAGCAATCAGCCCCAGCATTTT.

The rearrangement uses TRBV5-1 and TRBJ2-7; TRBD1 is a possible D gene (5 bases). The germline V gene has CDR1 SGHRS and CDR2 YFSETQ. This CDR3 region has 15 residues. Trimming removed 4 bases from V and 0 bases from J, with 14 bases in between. DNA for the CDR3: TGCGCCAGCAGCCCAGGGTTTCCGAGCTCCTACGAGCAGTACTTC. This gives the protein CASSPGFPSSYEQYF.

The genes are TRBV7-3 and TRBJ2-5; no definite D call. CDR3 length: 13 amino acids. V lost 5 bases, J lost 3 bases, and 10 bases lay in between. Germline values: CDR1 SGHTA, CDR2 FQGTGA. The CDR3 loop reads CASSPDAEETQYF. The CDR3 region has the DNA TGTGCCAGCAGCCCTGATGCGGAAGAGACCCAGTACTTC.

The V gene is TRBV5-1, the J gene TRBJ2-7, with D possibly matching TRBD1 (6 bases). V was pared by 4 bases and J by 1 base, with 15 bases between. Germline V gene data show CDR1 as SGHRS and CDR2 as YFSETQ. The CDR3 is made up of 15 amino acids. Here the CDR3 DNA reads TGCGCCAGCAGCCCAAAGGGGGACACTTCCTACGAGCAGTACTTC. This gives the protein CASSPKGDTSYEQYF.

The chain joins TRBV7-2 to TRBJ2-7; a possible D gene is TRBD2 (6 bases). Germline V gene data show CDR1 as SGHTA and CDR2 as FQGNSA. The CDR3 loop spans 13 amino acids. With 1 base removed from V and 7 bases from J, the gap between germline ends came to 11 bases. CDR3 protein: CASSLGMTREQYF. In DNA, the CDR3 is TGTGCCAGCAGCTTAGGCATGACTAGGGAGCAGTACTTC.

This chain links TRBV7-3 with TRBJ2-1; 11 bases line up with TRBD1. Trimming at V came to 2 bases and at J to 8 bases, leaving 11 bases not matched to a gene. CDR3 size: 17 residues. CDR1 and CDR2 from the germline V gene are SGHTA and FQGTGA. The CDR3 spells CASSLGRGQGAWDEQFF. The CDR3 DNA sequence: TGTGCCAGCAGCTTAGGGAGAGGACAGGGGGCTTGGGATGAGCAGTTCTTC.

The chain recombines TRBV6-5 with TRBJ2-7, with TRBD1 matching over 8 bases. The germline V gene encodes CDR1 MNHEY and CDR2 SVGAGI. Trimming took 5 bases from V and 6 from J; bases not matched to a gene: 6. CDR3 length: 13 amino acids. In DNA, the CDR3 is TGTGCCAGCAGTAACCGACAGGGGCGCGAGCAGTACTTC. Amino acid sequence: CASSNRQGREQYF.

The chain is built from TRBV11-1 and TRBJ2-7, with 12 positions matching TRBD1. CDR3 size: 15 residues. Germline CDR1 and CDR2: SGHAT and FQDESV (reference sequence). Trimming took 5 bases from V and 5 from J; bases not matched to a gene: 7. CDR3 DNA sequence: TGTGCCAGCAGCACCTGGGACAGGGGGCGCGACGAGCAGTACTTC. Translation: CASSTWDRGRDEQYF.

The chain is built from TRBV7-2 and TRBJ2-7, with a possible D match to TRBD2 (5 bases). Between the trimmed V and J ends, which lost 2 bases and 7 bases, there was a span of 9 bases. The CDR3 has 12 amino acids. From germline, CDR1 is SGHTA and CDR2 FQGNSA. CDR3 nucleotides: TGTGCCAGCAGCTTAAACTCGGGGGAGCAGTACTTC. Amino acid sequence: CASSLNSGEQYF.

J is TRBJ1-4 and V is TRBV11-2; D is perhaps TRBD1 (5 bases). From germline, CDR1 is SGHAT and CDR2 FQNNGV. V lost 6 bases, J lost 14 bases, and 19 bases lay in between. This CDR3 has 13 amino acids. In nucleotides, the CDR3 is TGTGCCAGCAGGGCCCTGAAGGCGGGGGGGCTGTTTTTT. Residues: CASRALKAGGLFF.

The rearrangement uses TRBV4-1 and TRBJ2-7; TRBD2 is a possible D gene (5 bases). Trimming took 1 base from V and 4 from J, leaving 14 bases between them. The CDR3 extends over 15 amino acids. The germline V gene has CDR1 MGHRA and CDR2 YSYEKL. The DNA for the CDR3 is TGCGCCAGCAGCCAAGCGGACTTCACTGGGTACGAGCAGTACTTC. Its translation is CASSQADFTGYEQYF.

The V call is TRBV4-2, the J call TRBJ1-1; 7 bases fit TRBD1. Per the germline V gene, CDR1 is LGHNA and CDR2 is YNFKEQ. V was clipped by 3 bases and J by 6 bases; unmatched bases: 7. The CDR3 runs 14 residues. CDR3 loop: CASSHIQGYPEAFF. The CDR3 bases are TGTGCCAGCAGCCACATACAGGGGTACCCTGAAGCTTTCTTT.

The gene calls are TRBV19 and TRBJ2-7; the match to TRBD2 covers 8 bases. Germline assignment: CDR1 LNHDA and CDR2 SQIVND (reference sequence). V was pared by 6 bases and J by 1 base, with 5 bases of the junction left unmatched. This CDR3 spans 14 amino acids. The CDR3 nucleotides read TGTGCCAGTAGACCCGGGACTAGTTCCTACGAGCAGTACTTC. This codes for CASRPGTSSYEQYF. Based on the CDR3 plus reference TRBV19 and TRBJ2-7, the full variable domain is DGGITQSPKYLFRKEGQNVTLSCEQNLNHDAMYWYRQDPGQGLRLIYYSQIVNDFQKGDIAEGYSVSREKKESFPLTVTSAQKNPTAFYLCASRPGTSSYEQYFGPGTRLTVT.

The chain links TRBV5-1 to TRBJ2-7, with D possibly TRBD2 on 6 matching bases. Trimming took off 4 bases at V and 2 bases at J, with 16 bases between the two ends. CDR1 and CDR2 (germline): SGHRS, YFSETQ. The CDR3 has 15 amino acids. The CDR3 reads CASSLAGWRAYEQYF. The CDR3 coding sequence is TGCGCCAGCAGCCTGGCGGGGTGGCGAGCCTACGAGCAGTACTTC.

V is TRBV18 and J is TRBJ1-5, with TRBD1 matching over 12 bases. Germline loops: CDR1 KGHSH, CDR2 LQKENI. The CDR3 is 16 residues long. Germline trimming cut 2 bases from V and 7 bases from J; bases unmatched to any gene: 6. CDR3 region: CASSPTIGTGGQPQHF. The DNA for the CDR3 is TGTGCCAGCTCACCAACTATCGGGACAGGGGGCCAGCCCCAGCATTTT.

The genes are TRBV18 and TRBJ1-4; D remains unclear. This CDR3 is built from 14 residues. V lost 3 bases to trimming and J lost 2 bases, with 7 bases between them. CDR1 is KGHSH and CDR2 is LQKENI in the germline V gene. The DNA for the CDR3 is TGTGCCAGCTCACCCTCACTGACTAATGAAAAACTGTTTTTT. Protein: CASSPSLTNEKLFF.

The CDR3 spells CASSRRESTDTQYF. CDR3 DNA: TGTGCCAGCAGCCGCCGAGAAAGCACAGATACGCAGTATTTT. The V call is TRBV6-5, the J call TRBJ2-3, with D unresolved. Germline V gives CDR1 MNHEY, CDR2 SVGAGI. V dropped 6 bases and J dropped 0 bases, with 10 bases sitting between them. The CDR3 has 14 amino acids.